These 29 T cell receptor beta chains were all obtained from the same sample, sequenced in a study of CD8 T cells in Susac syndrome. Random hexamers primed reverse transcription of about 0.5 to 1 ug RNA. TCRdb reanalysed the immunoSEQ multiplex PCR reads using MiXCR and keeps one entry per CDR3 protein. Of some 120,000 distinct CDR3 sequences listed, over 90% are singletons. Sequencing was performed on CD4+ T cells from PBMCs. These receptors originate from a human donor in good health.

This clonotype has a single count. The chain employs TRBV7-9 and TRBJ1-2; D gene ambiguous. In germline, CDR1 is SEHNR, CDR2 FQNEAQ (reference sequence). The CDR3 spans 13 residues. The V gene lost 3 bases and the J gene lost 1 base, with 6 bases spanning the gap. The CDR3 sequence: CASSLEYNYGYTF. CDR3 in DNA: TGTGCCAGCAGCTTGGAGTATAACTATGGCTACACCTTC. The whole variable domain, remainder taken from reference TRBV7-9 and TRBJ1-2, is DTGVSQNPRHKITKRGQNVTFRCDPISEHNRLYWYRQTLGQGPEFLTYFQNEAQLEKSRLLSDRFSAERPKGSFSTLEIQRTEQGDSAMYLCASSLEYNYGYTFGSGTRLTVV.

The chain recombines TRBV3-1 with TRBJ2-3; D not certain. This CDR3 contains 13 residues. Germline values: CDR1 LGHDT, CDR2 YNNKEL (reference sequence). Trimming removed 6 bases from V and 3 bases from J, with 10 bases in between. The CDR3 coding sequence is TGTGCCAGCAGACACCTTGGGACAGATACGCAGTATTTT. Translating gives CASRHLGTDTQYF.

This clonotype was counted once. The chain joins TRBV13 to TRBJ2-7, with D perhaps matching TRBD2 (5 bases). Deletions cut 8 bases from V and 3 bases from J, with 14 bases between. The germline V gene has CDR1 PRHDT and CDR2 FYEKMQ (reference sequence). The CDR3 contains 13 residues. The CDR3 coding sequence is TGTGCCAGCGGTACAGTGGCGGGCTACGAGCAGTACTTC. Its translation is CASGTVAGYEQYF.

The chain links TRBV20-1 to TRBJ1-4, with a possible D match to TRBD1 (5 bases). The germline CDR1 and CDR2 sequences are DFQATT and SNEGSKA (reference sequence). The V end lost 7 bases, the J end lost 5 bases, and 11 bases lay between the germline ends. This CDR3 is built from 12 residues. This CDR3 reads CSVRRTNEKLFF. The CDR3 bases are TGCAGTGTTCGACGGACAAATGAAAAACTGTTTTTT.

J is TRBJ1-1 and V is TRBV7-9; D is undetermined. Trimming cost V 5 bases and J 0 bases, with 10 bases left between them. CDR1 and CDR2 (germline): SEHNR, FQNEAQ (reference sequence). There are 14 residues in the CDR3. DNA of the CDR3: TGTGCCAGCAGCCTTCTTGGGGTGAACACTGAAGCTTTCTTT. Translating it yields CASSLLGVNTEAFF.

The CDR3 DNA reads as TGCGCCAGCAGCCAATCGACAGGGGGCTACAATGAGCAGTTCTTC. Translated: CASSQSTGGYNEQFF. The chain employs TRBV4-1 and TRBJ2-1, with 9 bases identical to TRBD1. Per germline, CDR1 MGHRA and CDR2 YSYEKL. CDR3 size: 15 residues. Trimming at V came to 2 bases and at J to 3 bases, leaving 2 bases not matched to a gene.

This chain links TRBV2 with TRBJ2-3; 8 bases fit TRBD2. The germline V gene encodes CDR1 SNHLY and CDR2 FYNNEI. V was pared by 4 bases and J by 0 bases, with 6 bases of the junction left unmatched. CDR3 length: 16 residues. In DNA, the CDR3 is TGTGCCAGCAGTGCCAGGACTAGCCTTAGCACAGATACGCAGTATTTT. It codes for CASSARTSLSTDTQYF.

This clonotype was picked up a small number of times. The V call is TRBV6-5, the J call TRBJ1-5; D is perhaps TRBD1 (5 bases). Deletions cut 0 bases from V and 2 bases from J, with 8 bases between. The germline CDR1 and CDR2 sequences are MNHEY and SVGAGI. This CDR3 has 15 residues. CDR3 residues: CASSYSGQGNQPQHF. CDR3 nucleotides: TGTGCCAGCAGTTACTCGGGGCAGGGCAATCAGCCCCAGCATTTT.

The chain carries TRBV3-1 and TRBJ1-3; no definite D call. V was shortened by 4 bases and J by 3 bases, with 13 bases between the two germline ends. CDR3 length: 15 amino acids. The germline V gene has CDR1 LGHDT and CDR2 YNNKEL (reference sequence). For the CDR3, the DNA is TGTGCCAGCAGCCCGAGGCGCCTAAGTGGAAACACCATATATTTT. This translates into CASSPRRLSGNTIYF.

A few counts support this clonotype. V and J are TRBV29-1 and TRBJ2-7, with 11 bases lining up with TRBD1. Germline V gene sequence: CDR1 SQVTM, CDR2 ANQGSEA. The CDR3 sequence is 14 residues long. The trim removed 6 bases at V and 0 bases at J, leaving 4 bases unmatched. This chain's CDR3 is CSVFGQGASYEQYF. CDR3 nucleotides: TGCAGCGTGTTCGGACAGGGGGCCTCCTACGAGCAGTACTTC.

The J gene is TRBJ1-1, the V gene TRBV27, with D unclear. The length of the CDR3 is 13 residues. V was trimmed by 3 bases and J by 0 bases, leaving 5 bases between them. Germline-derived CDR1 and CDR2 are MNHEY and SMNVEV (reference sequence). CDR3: CASSFNLNTEAFF. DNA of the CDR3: TGTGCCAGCAGTTTCAATTTGAACACTGAAGCTTTCTTT.

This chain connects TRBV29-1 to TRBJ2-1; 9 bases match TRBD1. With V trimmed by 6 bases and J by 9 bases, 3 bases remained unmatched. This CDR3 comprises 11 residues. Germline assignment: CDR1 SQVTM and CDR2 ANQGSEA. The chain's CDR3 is CSVGTGSEQFF. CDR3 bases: TGCAGCGTAGGGACAGGGAGTGAGCAGTTCTTC.

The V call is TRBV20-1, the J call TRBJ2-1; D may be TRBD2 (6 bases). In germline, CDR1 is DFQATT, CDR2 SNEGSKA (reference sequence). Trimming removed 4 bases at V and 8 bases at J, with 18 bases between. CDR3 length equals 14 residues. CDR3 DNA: TGCAGTGCTACCCAACCGACTAGGTCGGATGAGCAGTTCTTC. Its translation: CSATQPTRSDEQFF.

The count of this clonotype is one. DNA for the CDR3: TGTGCCAGCTCACCCACACAGGGGTACGAGCAGTACTTC. Its protein is CASSPTQGYEQYF. The chain carries TRBV18 and TRBJ2-7, with 7 bases that match TRBD1. With 3 bases clipped from V and 4 bases from J, the junction kept 3 bases outside the gene matches. In germline, CDR1 is KGHSH, CDR2 LQKENI. The CDR3 loop spans 13 amino acids.

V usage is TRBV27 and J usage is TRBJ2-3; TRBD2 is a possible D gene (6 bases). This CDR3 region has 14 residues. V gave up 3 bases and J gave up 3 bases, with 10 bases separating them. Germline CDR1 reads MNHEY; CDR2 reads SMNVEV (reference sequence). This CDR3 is CASSFAGGTDTQYF. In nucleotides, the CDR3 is TGTGCCAGCAGTTTTGCCGGAGGGACAGATACGCAGTATTTT.

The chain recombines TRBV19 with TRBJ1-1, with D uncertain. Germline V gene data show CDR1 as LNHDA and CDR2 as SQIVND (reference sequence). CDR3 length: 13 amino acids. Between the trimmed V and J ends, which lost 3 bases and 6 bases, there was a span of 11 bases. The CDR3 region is CASSMDLKAEAFF. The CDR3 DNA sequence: TGTGCCAGTAGTATGGATTTGAAGGCTGAAGCTTTCTTT.

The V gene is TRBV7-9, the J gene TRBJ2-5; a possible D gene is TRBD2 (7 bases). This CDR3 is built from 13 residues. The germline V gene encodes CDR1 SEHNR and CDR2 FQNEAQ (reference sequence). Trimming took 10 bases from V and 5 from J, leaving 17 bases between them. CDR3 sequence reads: CATKGGGKETQYF. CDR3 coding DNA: TGTGCCACCAAAGGGGGGGGGAAGGAGACCCAGTACTTC.

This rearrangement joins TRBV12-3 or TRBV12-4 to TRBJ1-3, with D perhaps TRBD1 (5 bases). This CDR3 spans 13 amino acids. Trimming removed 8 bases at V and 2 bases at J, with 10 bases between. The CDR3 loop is CASLLGAGNTIYF. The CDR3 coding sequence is TGTGCCAGCCTCCTAGGGGCTGGAAACACCATATATTTT.

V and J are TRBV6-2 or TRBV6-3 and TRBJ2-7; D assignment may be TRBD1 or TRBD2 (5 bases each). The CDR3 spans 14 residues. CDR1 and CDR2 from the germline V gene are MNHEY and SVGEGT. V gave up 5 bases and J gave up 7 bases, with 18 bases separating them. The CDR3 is CASSPRPGPGEQYF. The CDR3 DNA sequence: TGTGCCAGCAGTCCCAGACCGGGACCGGGGGAGCAGTACTTC.

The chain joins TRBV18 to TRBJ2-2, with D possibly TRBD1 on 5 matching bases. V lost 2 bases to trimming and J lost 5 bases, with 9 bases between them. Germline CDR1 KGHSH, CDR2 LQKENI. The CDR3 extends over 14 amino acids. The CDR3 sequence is CASSPDTGTGELFF. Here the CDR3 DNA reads TGTGCCAGCTCACCAGATACAGGAACCGGGGAGCTGTTTTTT.

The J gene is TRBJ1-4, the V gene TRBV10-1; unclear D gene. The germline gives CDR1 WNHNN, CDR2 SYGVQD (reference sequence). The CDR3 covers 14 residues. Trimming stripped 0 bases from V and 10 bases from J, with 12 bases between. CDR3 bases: TGCGCCAGCAGTGAGTCTACGGGGTCCGGAAAACTGTTTTTT. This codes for CASSESTGSGKLFF.

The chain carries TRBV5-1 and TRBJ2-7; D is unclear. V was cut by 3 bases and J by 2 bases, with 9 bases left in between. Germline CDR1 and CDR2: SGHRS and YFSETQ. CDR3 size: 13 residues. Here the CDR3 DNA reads TGCGCCAGCAGCTCCGAGATACCCTACGAGCAGTACTTC. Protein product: CASSSEIPYEQYF.

The chain's CDR3 is CASSQDHGDGYTF. CDR3 sequence (DNA): TGCGCCAGCAGCCAAGACCATGGGGATGGCTACACCTTC. The gene calls are TRBV4-1 and TRBJ1-2; no definite D call. Germline lookup yields CDR1 MGHRA and CDR2 YSYEKL. With 0 bases removed from V and 6 bases from J, the gap between germline ends came to 8 bases. CDR3 length equals 13 residues.

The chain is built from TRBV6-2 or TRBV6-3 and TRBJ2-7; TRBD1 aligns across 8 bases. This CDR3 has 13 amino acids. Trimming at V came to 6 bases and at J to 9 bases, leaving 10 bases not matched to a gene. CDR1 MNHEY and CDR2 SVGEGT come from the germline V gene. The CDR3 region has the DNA TGTGCCAGCAGCCAAGACAGGGGCACGGGGCAGTACTTC. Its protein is CASSQDRGTGQYF.

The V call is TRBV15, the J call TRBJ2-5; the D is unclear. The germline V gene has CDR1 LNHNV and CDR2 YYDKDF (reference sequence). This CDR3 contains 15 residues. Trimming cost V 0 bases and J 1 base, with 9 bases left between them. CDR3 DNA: TGTGCCACCAGCAGAGATATCGGACCCCAAGAGACCCAGTACTTC. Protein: CATSRDIGPQETQYF. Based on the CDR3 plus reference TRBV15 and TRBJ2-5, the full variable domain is DAMVIQNPRYQVTQFGKPVTLSCSQTLNHNVMYWYQQKSSQAPKLLFHYYDKDFNNEADTPDNFQSRRPNTSFCFLDIRSPGLGDTAMYLCATSRDIGPQETQYFGPGTRLLVL.

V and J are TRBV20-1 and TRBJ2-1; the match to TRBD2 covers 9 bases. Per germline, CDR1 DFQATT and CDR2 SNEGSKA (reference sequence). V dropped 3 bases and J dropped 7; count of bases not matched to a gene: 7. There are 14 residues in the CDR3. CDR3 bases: TGCAGTGCTAGCCTAGCGGGATTGTCGAATGAGCAGTTCTTC. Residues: CSASLAGLSNEQFF.

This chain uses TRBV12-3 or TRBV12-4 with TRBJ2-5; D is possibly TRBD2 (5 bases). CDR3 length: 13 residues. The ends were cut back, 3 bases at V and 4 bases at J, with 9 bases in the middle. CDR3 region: CASSLIGGETQYF. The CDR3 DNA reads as TGTGCCAGCAGTTTGATTGGAGGAGAGACCCAGTACTTC.

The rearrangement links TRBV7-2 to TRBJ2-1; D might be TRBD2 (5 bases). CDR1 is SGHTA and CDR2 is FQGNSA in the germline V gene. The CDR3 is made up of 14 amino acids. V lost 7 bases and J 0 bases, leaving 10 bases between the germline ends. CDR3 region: CASKLGSSYNEQFF. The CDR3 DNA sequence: TGTGCCAGCAAACTGGGGAGCTCCTACAATGAGCAGTTCTTC.

This CDR3 reads CASSRGQGSNTEAFF. For the CDR3, the DNA is TGTGCCAGCAGCAGGGGACAGGGCTCGAACACTGAAGCTTTCTTT. This rearrangement joins TRBV3-1 to TRBJ1-1; 9 bases agree with TRBD1. J was trimmed by 1 base and V by 5 bases; bases with no gene match: 5. Germline CDR1 and CDR2: LGHDT and YNNKEL (reference sequence). The CDR3 runs 15 residues.